These 28 T cell receptor beta chains were all obtained from the same sample, sequenced in a study of T cell responses to AZD1222 COVID-19 vaccine. Repertoires were generated with immunoSEQ multiplex PCR, while TCRdb's copy carries only in-frame clones and drops some. The repertoire consists of 100,000 to 150,000 clones, with around 91% occurring once and the leading ten covering approximately 3.4%. Material: peripheral blood, obtained on day 0 of AZD1222 vaccination. These TCRs come from an adult in good health.

The V and J genes are TRBV7-6 and TRBJ1-4; 9 nucleotides align to TRBD1. The CDR3 extends over 19 amino acids. After removal of 2 bases from V and 0 bases from J, the junction contained 10 bases not matched to a gene. Germline V gene lookup returns CDR1 SGHVS and CDR2 FNYEAQ. The CDR3 is CASSLRPGDRATTNEKLFF. The CDR3 DNA sequence: TGTGCCAGCAGCTTACGACCCGGGGACAGGGCGACAACTAATGAAAAACTGTTTTTT.

The rearrangement links TRBV27 to TRBJ1-5, with D perhaps matching TRBD1 (5 bases). Trimming took 5 bases from V and 6 from J, leaving 11 bases between them. CDR3 length: 13 residues. Per germline, CDR1 MNHEY and CDR2 SMNVEV (reference sequence). CDR3 in amino acids: CASSPGVGQPQHF. The CDR3 DNA follows: TGTGCCAGCAGTCCGGGGGTGGGTCAGCCCCAGCATTTT.

The chain recombines TRBV15 with TRBJ2-3; 9 bases fit TRBD2. Germline-derived CDR1 and CDR2 are LNHNV and YYDKDF (reference sequence). The junction had 2 bases not matched to a gene; V was cut back by 3 bases and J by 1 base. This CDR3 has 15 amino acids. CDR3 region: CATSSRLAGTDTQYF. The DNA of the CDR3 is TGTGCCACCAGCAGCAGACTAGCGGGCACAGATACGCAGTATTTT.

This clone appeared once. In DNA, the CDR3 is TGTGCCAGCAGTTTATCGGGGGACCCGGGGCATGGCTACACCTTC. It encodes CASSLSGDPGHGYTF. This chain connects TRBV28 to TRBJ1-2; tentatively, D is TRBD1 (5 bases). Per the germline V gene, CDR1 is MDHEN and CDR2 is SYDVKM. The ends were cut back, 1 base at V and 6 bases at J, with 15 bases in the middle. This CDR3 comprises 15 residues.

The chain joins TRBV9 to TRBJ2-2; D unclear. The V and J ends lost 0 bases and 1 base respectively, with 16 bases between them. In germline, CDR1 is SGDLS, CDR2 YYNGEE. The CDR3 contains 18 residues. The CDR3 here is CASSVVPSPLRNTGELFF. The CDR3 DNA sequence: TGTGCCAGCAGCGTAGTTCCCTCCCCACTGCGGAACACCGGGGAGCTGTTTTTT.

This clone was detected only once. The V gene is TRBV7-2, the J gene TRBJ2-3; D not certain. Trimming took off 3 bases at V and 5 bases at J, with 15 bases between the two ends. The CDR3 consists of 15 residues. Germline-derived CDR1 and CDR2 are SGHTA and FQGNSA. Here the CDR3 reads CASSFSQADGDTQYF. The DNA of the CDR3 is TGTGCCAGCAGCTTTTCTCAGGCGGACGGAGATACGCAGTATTTT.

The J gene is TRBJ1-5, the V gene TRBV5-5; no clear D gene. In germline, CDR1 is SGHKS, CDR2 YYEKEE (reference sequence). The V and J ends lost 4 bases and 0 bases respectively, with 11 bases between them. This CDR3 spans 15 amino acids. For the CDR3, the DNA is TGTGCCAGCAGCCGCAGGACGGATAGCAATCAGCCCCAGCATTTT. Translated, it gives CASSRRTDSNQPQHF.

The sample holds a few counts of this clone. The chain is built from TRBV6-2 or TRBV6-3 and TRBJ1-6; 8 bases are shared with TRBD1. The length of the CDR3 is 17 residues. Trimming cost V 2 bases and J 10 bases; bases outside gene matches: 13. CDR1 and CDR2 (germline): MNHEY, SVGEGT. The CDR3 DNA sequence: TGTGCCAGCAGTTACCGATTCGGACAGGGAGGCGACTCACCCCTCCACTTT. This gives the protein CASSYRFGQGGDSPLHF.

Only one count was recorded for this clone. The rearrangement links TRBV2 to TRBJ2-7, with TRBD2 matching 9 bases. J was trimmed by 5 bases and V by 8 bases; bases with no gene match: 10. This CDR3 is built from 14 residues. CDR1 is SNHLY and CDR2 is FYNNEI in the germline V gene. CDR3 DNA sequence: TGTGCCAGCTCCCTAGCGGGGAGCGGGAACGAGCAGTACTTC. It encodes CASSLAGSGNEQYF.

This rearrangement joins TRBV3-1 (or the pseudogene TRBV3-2) to TRBJ2-6, with TRBD2 matching 12 bases. Germline values: CDR1 LGHDT, CDR2 YNNKEL (reference sequence). Trimming cost V 4 bases and J 3 bases; bases outside gene matches: 7. The CDR3 is made up of 18 amino acids. The CDR3 reads CASSPPWTSGDGANVLTF. The CDR3 DNA reads TGTGCCAGCAGCCCCCCCTGGACTAGCGGGGATGGGGCCAACGTCCTGACTTTC.

The chain combines TRBV7-9 with TRBJ1-2; unclear D gene. CDR3 size: 12 residues. From germline, CDR1 is SEHNR and CDR2 FQNEAQ (reference sequence). The germline V and J ends were trimmed by 2 bases and 8 bases, with 9 bases remaining between them. CDR3 sequence reads: CASSLHEEGYTF. CDR3 coding DNA: TGTGCCAGCAGCTTACACGAGGAAGGCTACACCTTC.

J is TRBJ2-7 and V is TRBV7-2; 10 nucleotides align to TRBD1. The trim removed 5 bases at V and 4 bases at J, leaving 8 bases unmatched. The germline V gene encodes CDR1 SGHTA and CDR2 FQGNSA. This CDR3 contains 15 residues. This CDR3 reads CASSVETGGMYEQYF. The CDR3 DNA reads TGTGCCAGCAGCGTCGAGACAGGGGGCATGTACGAGCAGTACTTC.

The chain carries TRBV10-3 and TRBJ1-3; D may be TRBD1 (5 bases). V was clipped by 6 bases and J by 2 bases, with 11 bases between them. The CDR3 contains 14 residues. CDR1 ENHRY and CDR2 SYGVKD come from the germline V gene. CDR3 residues: CAIRGRGPGNTIYF. The CDR3 DNA reads as TGTGCCATCAGGGGGCGAGGGCCTGGAAACACCATATATTTT.

V is TRBV28 and J is TRBJ2-1; 8 nucleotides match TRBD2. V lost 1 base and J lost 7; bases outside the gene matches: 12. The CDR3 consists of 17 residues. The germline CDR1 and CDR2 sequences are MDHEN and SYDVKM. The CDR3 reads CASSLFGGDLMGNEQFF. In DNA, the CDR3 is TGTGCCAGCAGTTTATTCGGGGGGGACCTTATGGGAAATGAGCAGTTCTTC.

CDR3 nucleotides: TGTGCCAGCTCCGACAGGGGATGGGAAAAACTGTTTTTT. Amino acid sequence: CASSDRGWEKLFF. The V call is TRBV12-3 or TRBV12-4, the J call TRBJ1-4; 8 bases fit TRBD1. This CDR3 is built from 13 residues. The J segment lost 8 bases and the V segment lost 8 bases, leaving 7 bases of the junction unmatched.

The J gene is TRBJ1-2, the V gene TRBV28; unclear D gene. Looked up from germline, CDR1 is MDHEN and CDR2 is SYDVKM. The CDR3 is 20 amino acids. Trimming removed 3 bases at V and 6 bases at J, with 32 bases between. In DNA, the CDR3 is TGTGCCAGCAGTTTCTCCTCCCTCTTTCGGTTCGAGGCGATTTCGGATGGCTACACCTTC. The encoded protein is CASSFSSLFRFEAISDGYTF.

The chain carries TRBV6-2 or TRBV6-3 and TRBJ1-1, with TRBD1 matching over 9 bases. Germline CDR1 MNHEY, CDR2 SVGEGT. The CDR3 has 16 amino acids. V lost 0 bases, J lost 6 bases, and 8 bases stayed unmatched. DNA for the CDR3: TGTGCCAGCAGTTACTCCATGGACAGGGGTTTACCTGAAGCTTTCTTT. Residues: CASSYSMDRGLPEAFF.

This clone was picked up one time. The V and J genes are TRBV4-3 and TRBJ1-2; 10 bases are a match to TRBD1. The V gene's germline CDR1 is LGHNA and CDR2 YSLEER. The V gene end was trimmed by 4 bases and the J gene end by 6 bases; junction bases not matched to a gene: 8. The CDR3 spans 15 residues. In DNA, the CDR3 is TGCGCCAGCAGCCTCATCGGACAGGGGGAGGATGGCTACACCTTC. Its translation: CASSLIGQGEDGYTF.

V gene TRBV6-5 combines with J gene TRBJ2-2; perhaps TRBD1 as D (5 bases). V shed 6 bases and J shed 2 bases, with 13 bases lying between them. This CDR3 is 15 amino acids long. Germline CDR1 reads MNHEY; CDR2 reads SVGAGI. CDR3 nucleotide sequence: TGTGCCAGCAGACAAGGGGTCTCAAACACCGGGGAGCTGTTTTTT. Residues: CASRQGVSNTGELFF.

The chain has TRBV6-6 and TRBJ2-7; D gene unclear. The germline V gene has CDR1 MNHNY and CDR2 SVGAGI (reference sequence). V was trimmed by 2 bases and J by 4 bases, leaving 15 bases between them. CDR3 length: 15 residues. CDR3 in DNA: TGTGCCAGCAGTTACAACGACTGGAGAACTTACGAGCAGTACTTC. This encodes CASSYNDWRTYEQYF.

This sequence joins TRBV4-3 and TRBJ2-7; 13 bases agree with TRBD2. Germline assignment: CDR1 LGHNA and CDR2 YSLEER. CDR3 size: 15 residues. The junction had 2 bases not matched to a gene; V was cut back by 4 bases and J by 2 bases. CDR3 amino acids: CASSPGLAGAYEQYF. The CDR3 DNA sequence: TGCGCCAGCAGCCCCGGACTAGCGGGGGCCTACGAGCAGTACTTC.

The chain joins TRBV7-2 to TRBJ1-1; no firm D call. V was shortened by 4 bases and J by 1 base, with 13 bases between the two germline ends. CDR1 SGHTA and CDR2 FQGNSA come from the germline V gene. The CDR3 totals 15 residues. CDR3 bases: TGTGCCAGCAGCTCAGCCGGGGTGACGAACACTGAAGCTTTCTTT. It yields the protein CASSSAGVTNTEAFF.

The V gene is TRBV5-1, the J gene TRBJ2-7, with 7 bases identical to TRBD2. Germline V gives CDR1 SGHRS, CDR2 YFSETQ. With V trimmed by 0 bases and J by 3 bases, 6 bases remained unmatched. This CDR3 spans 15 amino acids. This chain's CDR3 is CASSLESGVYYEQYF. CDR3 nucleotides: TGCGCCAGCAGCTTGGAGAGCGGGGTCTACTACGAGCAGTACTTC. Drawing the rest from reference TRBV5-1 and TRBJ2-7, the complete variable domain is KAGVTQTPRYLIKTRGQQVTLSCSPISGHRSVSWYQQTPGQGLQFLFEYFSETQRNKGNFPGRFSGRQFSNSRSEMNVSTLELGDSALYLCASSLESGVYYEQYFGPGTRLTVT.

This chain connects TRBV21-1 to TRBJ1-2. TRBV21-1 is a pseudogene. The CDR3 contains 14 residues. DNA for the CDR3: TGTGCCAGCAACTTAGGCGGGGGGGCGCGTGGCTACACCTTC. Protein product: CASNLGGGARGYTF.

The CDR3 coding sequence is TGTGCCACCCGAAGGGGAGGACCTTACTACGAGCAGTACTTC. Amino acid sequence: CATRRGGPYYEQYF. The chain joins TRBV27 to TRBJ2-7; D perhaps matches TRBD2 (6 bases). From germline, CDR1 is MNHEY and CDR2 SMNVEV (reference sequence). The CDR3 spans 14 residues. V lost 10 bases and J 3 bases, leaving 19 bases between the germline ends.

The genes are TRBV2 and TRBJ2-2, with 10 nucleotides matching TRBD1. Germline V gene sequence: CDR1 SNHLY, CDR2 FYNNEI. The V gene end was trimmed by 5 bases and the J gene end by 4 bases; junction bases not matched to a gene: 10. The CDR3 is made up of 17 amino acids. The chain's CDR3 is CASSQLTGTGVTGELFF. CDR3 in DNA: TGTGCCAGCAGTCAACTGACCGGGACAGGGGTCACCGGGGAGCTGTTTTTT.

The chain recombines TRBV6-2 or TRBV6-3 with TRBJ2-1; the D gene is possibly TRBD2 (5 bases). CDR3 size: 14 residues. V lost 5 bases and J lost 3, with 11 bases in between. The V gene's germline CDR1 is MNHEY and CDR2 SVGEGT. The DNA for the CDR3 is TGTGCCAGCAGTCGGGATTCCGTCTACAATGAGCAGTTCTTC. The encoded protein is CASSRDSVYNEQFF.

The V call is TRBV14, the J call TRBJ2-7; unclear D gene. Germline lookup yields CDR1 SGHDN and CDR2 FVKESK. CDR3 size: 15 residues. Trimming shortened V by 0 bases and J by 4 bases, and 13 bases separated the two germline ends. CDR3 in DNA: TGTGCCAGCAGCCAAGATCTGAACTTTGGGTACGAGCAGTACTTC. Residues: CASSQDLNFGYEQYF.